Shown below are 4 T cell receptor beta chains from a single sample sequenced in a study of blood T cell repertoires in COVID-19. Repertoires were generated with immunoSEQ multiplex PCR, while TCRdb's copy carries only in-frame clones and drops some. The data show 150,000 or so clones, roughly four fifths seen once. Material: peripheral blood. The origin of the receptors is a man aged 65 to 79 who had recovered from COVID-19.

The J gene is TRBJ2-6, the V gene TRBV19; D remains ambiguous. The ends were cut back, 4 bases at V and 0 bases at J, with 7 bases in the middle. From germline, CDR1 is LNHDA and CDR2 SQIVND (reference sequence). The CDR3 totals 15 residues. In nucleotides, the CDR3 is TGTGCCAGTAGTAATCAGTACTCTGGGGCCAACGTCCTGACTTTC. Amino acid sequence: CASSNQYSGANVLTF.

The chain uses TRBV18 and TRBJ1-4; D is unclear. The CDR3 extends over 14 amino acids. Germline V gene lookup returns CDR1 KGHSH and CDR2 LQKENI. V dropped 3 bases and J dropped 0 bases, with 5 bases sitting between them. The CDR3 DNA follows: TGTGCCAGCTCACCCCCAGCAACTAATGAAAAACTGTTTTTT. Translated, it gives CASSPPATNEKLFF. Full variable domain (rest looked up from reference TRBV18 and TRBJ1-4): NAGVMQNPRHLVRRRGQEARLRCSPMKGHSHVYWYRQLPEEGLKFMVYLQKENIIDESGMPKERFSAEFPKEGPSILRIQQVVRGDSAAYFCASSPPATNEKLFFGSGTQLSVL.

The genes are TRBV30 and TRBJ1-1, with 9 nucleotides matching TRBD1. The CDR3 runs to 14 residues. Per the germline V gene, CDR1 is GTSNPN and CDR2 is SVGIG (reference sequence). Germline trimming cut 3 bases from V and 7 bases from J; bases unmatched to any gene: 9. The CDR3 DNA follows: TGTGCCTGGAGCGCCCGGGACAGGGAGAGTGAAGCTTTCTTT. It yields the protein CAWSARDRESEAFF.

V gene TRBV28 combines with J gene TRBJ1-3; D not certain. CDR1 and CDR2 (germline): MDHEN, SYDVKM. This CDR3 comprises 14 residues. Trimming stripped 6 bases from V and 1 base from J, with 10 bases between. The CDR3 protein is CASSPSGSGNTIYF. In DNA form, the CDR3 reads TGTGCCAGCAGCCCATCGGGGTCTGGAAACACCATATATTTT.